This TCR beta chain was recovered during a study of blood T cell repertoires in COVID-19. Data came from immunoSEQ multiplex PCR; TCRdb stores just in-frame clones and leaves some out. The sample includes around 200,000 clones, under 85% seen only once; the top ten take roughly 6.8%. The CDR3 extends over 14 amino acids. Trimming left V 5 bases short and J 2 bases short, with 13 bases between. Germline V gene lookup returns CDR1 SEHNR and CDR2 FQNEAQ (reference sequence). This chain joins TRBV7-9 and TRBJ2-7, with D possibly being TRBD1 (6 bases). The receptor was isolated from a human donor in a cohort sampled during active COVID-19. Material for sequencing was peripheral blood. The CDR3 DNA follows: TGTGCCAGCAGCAACGGACAGAAAGCCTACGAGCAGTACTTC. It encodes CASSNGQKAYEQYF. The complete variable domain, with remaining parts taken from reference TRBV7-9 and TRBJ2-7, reads DTGVSQNPRHKITKRGQNVTFRCDPISEHNRLYWYRQTLGQGPEFLTYFQNEAQLEKSRLLSDRFSAERPKGSFSTLEIQRTEQGDSAMYLCASSNGQKAYEQYFGPGTRLTVT.